This T cell receptor (beta chain) was profiled in a study of Graves' ophthalmopathy and Graves' hyperthyroidism. Study overall: The study drew peripheral blood at initial diagnosis, before any treatment.

CDR3 size: 13 residues. The germline V gene encodes CDR1 SQVTM and CDR2 ANQGSEA. V dropped 0 bases and J dropped 3 bases, with 8 bases sitting between them. Researchers took RNA transcripts and amplified TCR beta CDR3 regions from them. In the first round, RT-PCR was carried out with HTBI primers, and a multiplex PCR formed the second round. Each CDR3 protein gets one entry after TCRdb re-called the multiplex PCR reads with MiXCR. The sample lists 650,000 to 900,000 distinct CDR3 sequences, 40% seen once, with 40% to 55% in the top ten. Study-level findings and limits: The blood repertoire also included most expanded thyroid clonotypes above 0.001 frequency.

Serum thyroxine and TRAb, along with clinical symptoms, thyroid ultrasound and orbital computed tomography, were what diagnosis relied on. Fresh peripheral blood, roughly 10 ml, was the PBMC source. This clonotype has ten or more counts. Its cognate antigen is unknown. The source material was peripheral blood. The receptor was derived from an adult man with Graves' ophthalmopathy. The genes are TRBV29-1 and TRBJ1-2; D is unclear. This chain's CDR3 is CSVEDGRDYGYTF. Here the CDR3 DNA reads TGCAGCGTTGAAGACGGACGGGACTATGGCTACACCTTC.